Described below is a single T cell receptor (beta chain) sequence and its context. Its antigen remains unidentified. This specimen comes from a study of T cell responses to AZD1222 COVID-19 vaccine. The wider study: It was second doses at about 4 or about 12 weeks that were pooled. Study results and caveats: Compared with day 0, the breadth and depth of the Spike-specific TCR repertoire rose significantly after two doses of AZD1222. Unmutated variant regions reportedly attract nearly half of all spike-specific TCRs. Clonal diversity was possibly underestimated, and the donors were mostly white British, with more females.

The table came from immunoSEQ multiplex PCR; TCRdb's copy has only in-frame clones and leaves some out. The data hold roughly 150,000 clones, with about 90% observed a single time. The CDR3 length is 13 residues. V was cut by 6 bases and J by 0 bases, with 9 bases left in between. From germline, CDR1 is SQVTM and CDR2 ANQGSEA. The gene calls are TRBV29-1 and TRBJ1-5; maybe TRBD1 (5 bases). The clonotype was recovered from an adult in good health. The sequences come from peripheral blood, collected on day 0 of AZD1222 vaccination. CDR3 residues: CSVMTVSNQPQHF. In DNA form, the CDR3 reads TGCAGCGTGATGACAGTTAGCAATCAGCCCCAGCATTTT. The whole variable domain, filled in from reference TRBV29-1 and TRBJ1-5, reads SAVISQKPSRDICQRGTSLTIQCQVDSQVTMMFWYRQQPGQSLTLIATANQGSEATYESGFVIDKFPISRPNLTFSTLTVSNMSPEDSSIYLCSVMTVSNQPQHFGDGTRLSIL.